The present TCR beta chain was sequenced within a study of glioma-infiltrating T cells. Amplification of TCR alpha and beta CDR3 regions from RNA used iRepertoire nested multiplex PCR. Via MiXCR, TCRdb re-called the multiplex PCR reads, giving one row per CDR3 protein. In the table there are around 130,000 distinct CDR3 sequences, around 25% of which are singletons. Germline CDR1 reads SGHRS; CDR2 reads YFSETQ. Trimming stripped 1 base from V and 1 base from J, with 11 bases between. This CDR3 is 15 amino acids long. There are a few counts of this clonotype. V usage is TRBV5-1 and J usage is TRBJ1-1; D is undetermined. The sequence came from a human donor with low-grade glioma or glioblastoma, undergoing nonglioma brain surgery, or in good health (not recorded which). Sequenced: glioma tissue, nonneoplastic brain tissue, or PBMCs (not recorded which). The CDR3 nucleotides are TGCGCCAGCAGCTTGTTCATTGGGGAGAACACTGAAGCTTTCTTT. Its protein product is CASSLFIGENTEAFF.